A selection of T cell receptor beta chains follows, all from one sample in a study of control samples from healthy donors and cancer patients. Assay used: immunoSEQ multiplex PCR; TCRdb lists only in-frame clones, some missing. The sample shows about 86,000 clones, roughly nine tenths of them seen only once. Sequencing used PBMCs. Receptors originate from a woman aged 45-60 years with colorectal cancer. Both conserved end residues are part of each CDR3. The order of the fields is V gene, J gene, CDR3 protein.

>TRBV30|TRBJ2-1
CACRPPKVAASYNEQFF
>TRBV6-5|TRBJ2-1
CASRLAGSSYNEQFF
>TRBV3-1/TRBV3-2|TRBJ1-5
CASSQEQGRQPQHF
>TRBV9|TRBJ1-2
CASSTRTELDYGYTF
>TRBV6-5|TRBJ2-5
CASSYWGGAGETQYF
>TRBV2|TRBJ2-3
CASSEEVTQYF
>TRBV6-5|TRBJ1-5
CASSPYGGQPQHF
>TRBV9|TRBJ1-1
CASRTGLANTEAFF
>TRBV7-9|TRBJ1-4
CASSLAGQTLDEKLFF
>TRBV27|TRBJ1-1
CASRRGTEAFF
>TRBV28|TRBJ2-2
CASSLWGQGTGELFF
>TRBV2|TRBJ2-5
CASRVRDRGLQETQYF
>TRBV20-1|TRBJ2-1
CREPGDDEQFF
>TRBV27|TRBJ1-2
CASSLSGQGTYGYTF
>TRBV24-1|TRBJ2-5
CATSDGTIAFQETQYF
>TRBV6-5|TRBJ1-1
CASGAATGNTEAFF
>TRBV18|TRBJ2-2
CASSPPGGLNTGELFF
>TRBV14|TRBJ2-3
CASRISGGAGTQYF
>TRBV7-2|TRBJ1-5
CASSSWTASNQPQHF
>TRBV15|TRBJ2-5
CATSRDYETQYF
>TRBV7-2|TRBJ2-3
CASSGRGGADTQYF
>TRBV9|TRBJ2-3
CASSVEGDPIADTQYF
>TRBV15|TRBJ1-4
CATSRGEEWEKLFF
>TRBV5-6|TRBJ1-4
CASSDRVGEKLFF
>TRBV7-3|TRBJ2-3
CASSLTAGGSTDTQYF
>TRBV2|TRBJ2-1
CASKGRTYNEQFF
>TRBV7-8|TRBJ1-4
CASSLLTTNEKLFF
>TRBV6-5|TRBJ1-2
CASSLSGFAYGYTF
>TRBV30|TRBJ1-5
CAWSLYSSNQPQHF
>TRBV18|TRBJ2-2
CASSPPNSQNTGELFF
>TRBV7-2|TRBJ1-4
CASSLENEKLFF
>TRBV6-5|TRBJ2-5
CASRLTQETQYF
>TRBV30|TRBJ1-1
CAWSVSPPMTGVAEAFF
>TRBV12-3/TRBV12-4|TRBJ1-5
CASNVNDQPQHF
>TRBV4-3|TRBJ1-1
CASSQDGYTEAFF
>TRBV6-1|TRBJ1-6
CASSEIGGFPPLHF
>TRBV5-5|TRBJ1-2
CASSLEGTGGLVYGYTF
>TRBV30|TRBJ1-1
CAWSPVRAEAFF
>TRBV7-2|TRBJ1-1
CASSLVSGRGNTEAFF
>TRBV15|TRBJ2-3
CATSSGLAGGPFYSTDTQYF
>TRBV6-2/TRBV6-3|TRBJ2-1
CASSSDREDNEQFF
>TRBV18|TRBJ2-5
CASSEQGAQETQYF
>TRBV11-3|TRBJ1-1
CASSFPGSEAFF
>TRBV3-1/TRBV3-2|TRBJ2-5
CASSQGTGLETQYF
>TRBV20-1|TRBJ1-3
CSASSGGNTIYF
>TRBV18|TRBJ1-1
CASSPQQGPPEAFF
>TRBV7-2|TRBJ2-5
CASSPGAQQETQYF
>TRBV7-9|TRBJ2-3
CASSPALAGGPDTQYF
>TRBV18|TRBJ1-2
CASSPSQEIGYTF
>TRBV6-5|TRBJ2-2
CASSSTLYTGELFF
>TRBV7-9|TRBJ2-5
CASSLGGLRQETQYF
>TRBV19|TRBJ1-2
CASSPAGALYGYTF
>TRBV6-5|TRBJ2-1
CASSGPLVNEQFF
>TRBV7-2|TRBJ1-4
CASKITGSSEKLFF
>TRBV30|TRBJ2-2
CAWSVRQFTGELFF
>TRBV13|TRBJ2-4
CASSLVRGEAKNIQYF
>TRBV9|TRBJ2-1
CASSVGGLAVRNEQFF
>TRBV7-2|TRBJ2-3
CASSSGLAGRGTQYF
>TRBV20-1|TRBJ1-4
CSAANGGKLFF
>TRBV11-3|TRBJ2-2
CASGRRTANTGELFF